This T cell receptor (beta chain) came from a study of control samples from healthy donors and cancer patients. The CDR3 has 17 amino acids. Germline values: CDR1 MGHRA, CDR2 YSYEKL. Germline trimming cut 4 bases from V and 1 base from J; bases unmatched to any gene: 8. Profiling relied on immunoSEQ multiplex PCR, and the TCRdb table lists in-frame clones only, not all of them. The sample includes 130,000 to 150,000 clones, more than 85% of them seen just once. Sequenced: blood. The source of this sequence is a young man in good health. The chain links TRBV4-1 to TRBJ2-1; 9 bases line up with TRBD2. This chain's CDR3 is CASSRTEAGGSYNEQFF. CDR3 DNA sequence: TGCGCCAGCAGCCGGACCGAAGCGGGGGGTTCCTACAATGAGCAGTTCTTC.